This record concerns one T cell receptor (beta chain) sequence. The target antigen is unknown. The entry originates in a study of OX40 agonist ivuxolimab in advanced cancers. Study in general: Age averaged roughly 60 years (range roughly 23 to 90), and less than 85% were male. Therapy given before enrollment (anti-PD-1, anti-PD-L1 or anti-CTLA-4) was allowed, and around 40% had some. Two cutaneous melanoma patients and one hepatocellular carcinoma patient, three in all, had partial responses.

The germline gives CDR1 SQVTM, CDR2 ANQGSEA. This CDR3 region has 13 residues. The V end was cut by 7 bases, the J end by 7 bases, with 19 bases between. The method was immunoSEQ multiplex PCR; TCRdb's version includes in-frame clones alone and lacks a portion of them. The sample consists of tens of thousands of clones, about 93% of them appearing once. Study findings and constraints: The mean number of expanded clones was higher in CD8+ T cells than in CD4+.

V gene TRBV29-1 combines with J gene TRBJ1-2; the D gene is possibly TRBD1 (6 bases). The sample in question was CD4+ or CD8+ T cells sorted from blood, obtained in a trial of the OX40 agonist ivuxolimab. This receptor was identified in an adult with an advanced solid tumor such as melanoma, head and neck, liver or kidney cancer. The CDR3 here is CSALGDILSGYTF. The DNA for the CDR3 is TGCAGCGCCTTAGGGGACATTCTGTCTGGCTACACCTTC.